This TCR beta chain stems from a study of blood T cell repertoires in COVID-19. Study in general: The United States, Italy and Spain supplied acute and convalescent COVID-19 samples. Sample material is recorded as cDNA or gDNA derived from T cells, B-cell-depleted T cells, or PBMCs.

The authors' processing: Reference gene primer amplification gave estimated nucleated cell counts. Using immunoSEQ multiplex PCR, the repertoire was profiled, and TCRdb retains in-frame clones only, with some absent. V and J calls and clone size follow that table, whereas D and trimming were derived from the DNA. The profile shows more than 300,000 clones, around 86% of them singletons. The CDR3 totals 14 residues. The V gene's germline CDR1 is MNHNS and CDR2 SASEGT. Deletions cut 2 bases from V and 6 bases from J, with 11 bases between. Sequenced material: peripheral blood. This TCR derives from a woman in her forties or fifties with acute or convalescent COVID-19. The chain recombines TRBV6-1 with TRBJ1-5, with D possibly being TRBD1 (5 bases). The CDR3: CASSEWGGSQPQHF. In nucleotides, the CDR3 is TGTGCCAGCAGTGAATGGGGGGGGAGTCAGCCCCAGCATTTT.